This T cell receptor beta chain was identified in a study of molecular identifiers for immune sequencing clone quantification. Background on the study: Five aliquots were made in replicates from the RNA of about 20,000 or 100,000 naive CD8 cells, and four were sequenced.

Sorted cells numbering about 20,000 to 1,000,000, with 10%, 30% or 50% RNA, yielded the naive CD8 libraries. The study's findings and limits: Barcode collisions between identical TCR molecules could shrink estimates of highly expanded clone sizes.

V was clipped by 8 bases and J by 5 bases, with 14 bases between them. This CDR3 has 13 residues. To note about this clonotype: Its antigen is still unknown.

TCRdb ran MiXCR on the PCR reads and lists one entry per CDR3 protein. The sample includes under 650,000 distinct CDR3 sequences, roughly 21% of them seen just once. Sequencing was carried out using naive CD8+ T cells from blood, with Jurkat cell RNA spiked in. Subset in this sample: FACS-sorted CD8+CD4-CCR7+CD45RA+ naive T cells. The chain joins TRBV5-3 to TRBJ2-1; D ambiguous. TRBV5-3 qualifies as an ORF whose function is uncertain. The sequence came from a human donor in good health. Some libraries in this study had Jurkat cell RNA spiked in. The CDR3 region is CASSPAEDNEQFF. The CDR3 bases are TGTGCCAGCAGCCCAGCTGAGGACAATGAGCAGTTCTTC.